The 25 T cell receptor beta chains in this list originate from one sample, sequenced in a study of OX40 agonist ivuxolimab in advanced cancers. Sequencing used immunoSEQ multiplex PCR; TCRdb keeps in-frame clones, though not all of them. This sample has 65,000 to 90,000 clones, with about 90% found just once. The sample was CD4+ or CD8+ T cells sorted from blood, taken in a trial of the OX40 agonist ivuxolimab. These receptors all stem from an adult with an advanced solid tumor such as melanoma, head and neck, liver or kidney cancer.

The V gene is TRBV9, the J gene TRBJ2-1, with 7 positions matching TRBD1. CDR1 is SGDLS and CDR2 is YYNGEE in the germline V gene. The CDR3 runs 15 residues. The V segment lost 0 bases and the J segment 6 bases; nucleotides outside the gene matches: 6. The CDR3 bases are TGTGCCAGCAGCGTAGGACGGGACAGATCCAATGAGCAGTTCTTC. It specifies CASSVGRDRSNEQFF.

The rearrangement uses TRBV16 and TRBJ2-1; TRBD2 is a possible D gene (6 bases). This CDR3 is built from 15 residues. CDR1 and CDR2 from the germline V gene are KGHSY and FQNENV. Trimming took off 2 bases at V and 4 bases at J, with 12 bases between the two ends. DNA for the CDR3: TGTGCCAGCAGCCAACCAACGGGGAGGTACAATGAGCAGTTCTTC. Residues: CASSQPTGRYNEQFF. Based on the CDR3 plus reference TRBV16 and TRBJ2-1, the full variable domain is GEEVAQTPKHLVRGEGQKAKLYCAPIKGHSYVFWYQQVLKNEFKFLISFQNENVFDETGMPKERFSAKCLPNSPCSLEIQATKLEDSAVYFCASSQPTGRYNEQFFGPGTRLTVL.

This clone showed up just a few times. An end of the junction differs from the germline gene, which may be a read error. The chain joins TRBV7-9 to TRBJ1-2; no clear D. Germline assignment: CDR1 SEHNR and CDR2 FQNEAQ (reference sequence). CDR3 size: 13 residues. Here the CDR3 reads CASSIILNNGYTF. The CDR3, as DNA: TGTGCCAGCAGCATCATTCTTAACAATGGCTACACCTTC.

The chain carries TRBV7-9 and TRBJ2-3; possible D gene TRBD2, 6 bases. Germline values: CDR1 SEHNR, CDR2 FQNEAQ (reference sequence). This CDR3 contains 15 residues. The germline V and J ends were trimmed by 1 base and 1 base, with 9 bases remaining between them. The CDR3 reads CASSLEIAGTDTQYF. The CDR3 nucleotides are TGTGCCAGCAGCTTAGAGATAGCGGGCACAGATACGCAGTATTTT.

The chain carries TRBV13 and TRBJ2-3, with D perhaps matching TRBD2 (6 bases). This CDR3 region has 16 residues. The germline V gene encodes CDR1 PRHDT and CDR2 FYEKMQ (reference sequence). V lost 5 bases and J lost 0, with 15 bases in between. DNA for the CDR3: TGTGCCAGCAGCCCGACTGGAAGCGGGAGCACAGATACGCAGTATTTT. It yields the protein CASSPTGSGSTDTQYF.

The CDR3 DNA reads TGTGCCGTGACTAGCGTTTTTACAGATACGCAGTATTTT. It encodes CAVTSVFTDTQYF. The V call is TRBV30, the J call TRBJ2-3; 8 positions agree with TRBD2. Germline CDR1 and CDR2: GTSNPN and SVGIG (reference sequence). With 8 bases clipped from V and 3 bases from J, the junction kept 7 bases outside the gene matches. CDR3 length: 13 residues.

The chain carries TRBV7-9 and TRBJ2-4, with 10 bases aligning to TRBD2. The junction had 10 bases not matched to a gene; V was cut back by 5 bases and J by 3 bases. Germline V gene data show CDR1 as SEHNR and CDR2 as FQNEAQ (reference sequence). CDR3 length: 17 amino acids. The CDR3 is CASSDLERGGLKNIQYF. The CDR3 DNA sequence: TGTGCCAGCAGCGACCTGGAGCGGGGGGGCCTCAAAAACATTCAGTACTTC.

The chain employs TRBV5-5 and TRBJ1-1, with D unclear. Germline CDR1 is SGHKS and CDR2 is YYEKEE (reference sequence). This CDR3 contains 13 residues. Trimming pared 2 bases from V and 4 bases from J, leaving 9 bases between. The CDR3 DNA reads TGTGCCAGCAGCTTAGGTGTCGGCACTGAAGCTTTCTTT. Protein: CASSLGVGTEAFF.

V gene TRBV6-5 combines with J gene TRBJ2-7; D is uncertain. V was shortened by 0 bases and J by 3 bases, with 12 bases between the two germline ends. The germline gives CDR1 MNHEY, CDR2 SVGAGI. The length of the CDR3 is 15 residues. The CDR3 protein is CASSYSKPVDYEQYF. DNA of the CDR3: TGTGCCAGCAGTTACTCGAAACCGGTGGACTACGAGCAGTACTTC.

This chain uses TRBV30 with TRBJ1-2, with 9 bases matching TRBD1. This CDR3 region has 15 residues. CDR1 GTSNPN and CDR2 SVGIG come from the germline V gene (reference sequence). V shed 3 bases, J shed 7 bases, and the junction held 12 bases outside the gene matches. DNA of the CDR3: TGTGCCTGGAGGGGGAACGGACAGGGGATGAGTGGCTACACCTTC. Its translation is CAWRGNGQGMSGYTF.

The J gene is TRBJ2-6, the V gene TRBV18, with 9 bases that match TRBD2. CDR1 KGHSH and CDR2 LQKENI come from the germline V gene. The CDR3 has 18 residues. J was trimmed by 0 bases and V by 2 bases; bases with no gene match: 5. The CDR3 here is CASSPLVAGDSGANVLTF. The CDR3 DNA reads as TGTGCCAGCTCACCATTGGTAGCGGGAGACTCTGGGGCCAACGTCCTGACTTTC.

The chain has TRBV6-5 and TRBJ2-1; D unresolved. Trimming pared 0 bases from V and 8 bases from J, leaving 8 bases between. This CDR3 has 13 amino acids. Per germline, CDR1 MNHEY and CDR2 SVGAGI. In DNA form, the CDR3 reads TGTGCCAGCAGTTACTCGTACGCGCATGAGCAGTTCTTC. Amino acid sequence: CASSYSYAHEQFF.

The chain recombines TRBV6-6 with TRBJ1-2; D is perhaps TRBD1 (5 bases). CDR1 and CDR2 (germline): MNHNY, SVGAGI (reference sequence). The CDR3 is made up of 12 amino acids. V was pared by 0 bases and J by 6 bases, with 5 bases between. The DNA for the CDR3 is TGTGCCAGCAGTTACTCCAGGGATGGCTACACCTTC. This codes for CASSYSRDGYTF.

The chain uses TRBV9 and TRBJ2-6, with D tentatively TRBD1 or TRBD2 (5 bases each). The V end lost 0 bases, the J end lost 4 bases, and 8 bases lay between the germline ends. The CDR3 contains 15 residues. The germline gives CDR1 SGDLS, CDR2 YYNGEE. The chain's CDR3 is CASSVGGVGANVLTF. Written as DNA, the CDR3 is TGTGCCAGCAGCGTAGGAGGGGTAGGGGCCAACGTCCTGACTTTC.

The gene calls are TRBV4-3 and TRBJ2-7, with D perhaps TRBD1 (6 bases). The CDR3 runs to 14 residues. Germline CDR1 is LGHNA and CDR2 is YSLEER. V lost 0 bases and J lost 2, with 8 bases in between. The CDR3 DNA reads as TGCGCCAGCAGCCAAGATGACAGGACCTACGAGCAGTACTTC. It is translated as CASSQDDRTYEQYF.

V is TRBV13 and J is TRBJ1-3; 9 bases are shared with TRBD1. The germline gives CDR1 PRHDT, CDR2 FYEKMQ (reference sequence). The CDR3 has 15 amino acids. With V trimmed by 4 bases and J by 7 bases, 8 bases remained unmatched. As DNA, the CDR3 is TGTGCCAGCAGCTCCTACGGACAGGGGAGGAACACCATATATTTT. It is translated as CASSSYGQGRNTIYF.

The rearrangement links TRBV6-5 to TRBJ2-5, with 8 bases lining up with TRBD2. The tail of the sequence fits TRBJ2-7 better, so the J call may be wrong. Germline values: CDR1 MNHEY, CDR2 SVGAGI. The CDR3 runs to 14 residues. The chain's CDR3 is CASSYSSGGYEQYF. The CDR3 bases are TGTGCCAGCAGTTACTCGAGCGGGGGCTACGAGCAGTACTTC.

Points on this clone: A read error is possible here, since a much larger clone lies one base away. Other nucleotide sequences from this sample produce the same CDR3. The V and J genes are TRBV30 and TRBJ1-5, with D possibly TRBD1 on 5 matching bases. V gave up 5 bases and J gave up 0 bases, with 11 bases separating them. The germline V gene has CDR1 GTSNPN and CDR2 SVGIG (reference sequence). CDR3 length: 14 residues. CDR3 sequence (DNA): TGTGCCTGGGGGACCGAGAATAGCAATCAGCCCCAGCATTTT. Translation gives CAWGTENSNQPQHF.

The rearrangement uses TRBV19 and TRBJ1-2, with TRBD1 identical over 8 bases. This CDR3 is built from 11 residues. Trimming removed 9 bases from V and 8 bases from J; junction bases left unmatched: 5. Germline V gives CDR1 LNHDA, CDR2 SQIVND (reference sequence). The CDR3 loop is CASGQGRGYTF. CDR3 in DNA: TGTGCCAGCGGACAGGGTCGGGGCTACACCTTC.

This clone was seen once. The chain links TRBV9 to TRBJ2-6; TRBD2 might be the D (5 bases). The CDR3 runs to 15 residues. Germline CDR1 reads SGDLS; CDR2 reads YYNGEE. Trimming pared 10 bases from V and 4 bases from J, leaving 18 bases between. In DNA form, the CDR3 reads TGTGCCGGTGGAGGTGGGCCTGACGGGGCCAACGTCCTGACTTTC. Residues: CAGGGGPDGANVLTF.

The V gene is TRBV9, the J gene TRBJ2-2, with D possibly matching TRBD1 (5 bases). The V end lost 2 bases, the J end lost 4 bases, and 18 bases lay between the germline ends. Germline loops: CDR1 SGDLS, CDR2 YYNGEE. This CDR3 is built from 17 residues. The CDR3 here is CASSVPFDSVITGELFF. The CDR3 nucleotides are TGTGCCAGCAGCGTTCCCTTCGACAGCGTTATCACCGGGGAGCTGTTTTTT.

This rearrangement joins TRBV7-2 to TRBJ2-5; D ambiguous. Trimming pared 1 base from V and 1 base from J, leaving 10 bases between. The germline gives CDR1 SGHTA, CDR2 FQGNSA. The CDR3 is made up of 15 amino acids. The CDR3: CASSLGVITQETQYF. In DNA form, the CDR3 reads TGTGCCAGCAGCTTAGGGGTCATCACCCAAGAGACCCAGTACTTC.

The chain is built from TRBV28 and TRBJ2-5; possibly TRBD2 for D (6 bases). Trimming removed 1 base at V and 5 bases at J, with 23 bases between. The CDR3 contains 18 residues. Germline-derived CDR1 and CDR2 are MDHEN and SYDVKM. The DNA of the CDR3 is TGTGCCAGCAGTTTATCGTGGGAGGATCTTAATGGCGAGGAGACCCAGTACTTC. Its protein product is CASSLSWEDLNGEETQYF. Looking up the rest from reference TRBV28 and TRBJ2-5 gives the full variable domain: DVKVTQSSRYLVKRTGEKVFLECVQDMDHENMFWYRQDPGLGLRLIYFSYDVKMKEKGDIPEGYSVSREKKERFSLILESASTNQTSMYLCASSLSWEDLNGEETQYFGPGTRLLVL.

The rearrangement links TRBV7-2 to TRBJ2-5; maybe TRBD1 (6 bases). Germline V gives CDR1 SGHTA, CDR2 FQGNSA. CDR3 size: 13 residues. V dropped 5 bases and J dropped 3 bases, with 10 bases sitting between them. The CDR3 nucleotides are TGTGCCAGCAGCCAACGGGACAAAGAGACCCAGTACTTC. Its translation is CASSQRDKETQYF.

This chain links TRBV27 with TRBJ1-1, with a weak D call TRBD1 (6 bases). V was pared by 6 bases and J by 6 bases, with 17 bases between. This CDR3 region has 14 residues. CDR1 MNHEY and CDR2 SMNVEV come from the germline V gene (reference sequence). The CDR3 DNA reads as TGTGCCAGCAGGGTACAGGGTTCCCTCCCTGAAGCTTTCTTT. It codes for CASRVQGSLPEAFF.